This is a list of T cell receptor beta chains from one sample in a study of a mutant IDH1 vaccine in newly diagnosed glioma. TCRdb's copy holds only in-frame clones and misses some; the assay was immunoSEQ multiplex PCR. Among tens of thousands of clones listed, approximately 87% were seen once. The antigens of these receptors remain unknown. The input for sequencing was PBMCs, taken from a glioma patient whose treatment included an IDH1 peptide vaccine. All receptors derive from a man aged 35-49 years with glioma. Both conserved end residues are part of each CDR3.

CDR3aa	v_gene
CASSQRGGRNTGELFF	TRBV14
CASSLLAFSTDTQYF	TRBV6-1
CASRQRATNEKLFF	TRBV19
CASSLNNEQFF	TRBV5-5
CASSRTGTYGYTF	TRBV5-4
CASSLASGPADHQYF	TRBV5-5
CASSYGRASLGYTF	TRBV6-5
CASSFGTSGADTQYF	TRBV7-8
CASSSQLPSTDTQYF	TRBV6-5
CASSFEGKEKLFF	TRBV11-1
CASSPLLLGQHYGYTF	TRBV18
CASSLPQGRSLSNQPQHF	TRBV19
CAISAPGREGNGYTF	TRBV10-3
CASSLQNSNQPQHF	TRBV2
CASESSYEQYF	TRBV28
CASSFAGTKNIQYF	TRBV27
CASRQRSAMNTEAFF	TRBV27
CASSSRTGPFYGYTF	TRBV5-4
CASSILGEKLFF	TRBV19
CASRRSRGPTNEQFF	TRBV7-9
CASSAGVGGSYEQYF	TRBV2
CASKGRVNEKLFF	TRBV2
CASSVVREADTQYF	TRBV9
CASSLEWGGRDEKLFF	TRBV28
CASSPETVRGPNYGYTF	TRBV9
CASSRTSGRDNEQFF	TRBV7-8
CASRRGVEVEAFF	TRBV28
CASSPRQGVANEKLFF	TRBV18
CASSEDGRNQPQHF	TRBV5-1
CASSRQNSYEQYF	TRBV19
CASRFQGREKLFF	TRBV2
CASSYLAGDYEQYF	TRBV6-5
CASRAGTNYGYTF	TRBV19
CASSQDLREGPTGELFF	TRBV4-3
CASSFRSPSGNEQFF	TRBV7-3
CASSSLRETYEQYF	TRBV28
CASPSGTSSSYEQYF	TRBV6-1
CASSSGRGETQYF	TRBV19
CASSVGTFQGTGNTIYF	TRBV9
CASSGTRGNYGYTF	TRBV6-6
CASSFQGVNQPQHF	TRBV27